These 27 T cell receptor beta chains originate from one sample sequenced in a study of human T cells and chemical hapten exposure (dated by TCRdb to 2020 to 2022). What this sample's time point label stands for: patch test 2, 6 weeks after DPC sensitization. The sample's treatment or condition label is to be understood as: therapeutic diphenylcyclopropenone sensitization with weekly scalp DPC. Libraries were prepared through RACE. TCRdb records NextSeq 500 as the sequencer. TCRdb handled the public reads itself, with Q25 trimming in fastp and clone calling in MiXCR, and kept productive beta chains. Rows with a matching CDR3 protein are joined into one entry that keeps the most common DNA and genes. A total of 75,000 to 100,000 distinct CDR3 sequences appear in this sample, about a tenth of them only once. Approximately 2% of the sample goes to the ten largest clones. The specimen comprised whole blood, sampled in connection with sensitization to the hapten diphenylcyclopropenone (DPC). The source is a woman in her thirties or forties with alopecia areata. Some clones in this sample may be carry-over from other donors' samples.

The rearrangement links TRBV21-1 to TRBJ1-1; whether TRBD1, the table's D call, matches the DNA was not checked. TRBV21-1 is a known pseudogene. CDR3 length equals 19 residues. Here the CDR3 reads CASSKKGLIRDTGNTEAFF. CDR3 nucleotides: TGTGCCAGCAGCAAAAAAGGGCTCATACGGGACACGGGGAACACTGAAGCTTTCTTT.

This chain links TRBV29-1 with TRBJ1-2; 9 nucleotides match TRBD1. Trimming at V came to 3 bases and at J to 6 bases, leaving 5 bases not matched to a gene. Germline CDR1 is SQVTM and CDR2 is ANQGSEA. This CDR3 spans 13 amino acids. The CDR3 loop is CSVEGTGPNGYTF. The CDR3 nucleotides read TGCAGCGTTGAGGGGACAGGGCCAAATGGCTACACCTTC.

This clonotype was counted many times. V and J are TRBV29-1 and TRBJ2-7, with D possibly being TRBD1 (7 bases). V shed 4 bases and J shed 3 bases, with 10 bases lying between them. Germline-derived CDR1 and CDR2 are SQVTM and ANQGSEA. The CDR3 has 12 amino acids. The CDR3 DNA reads TGCAGCGTTGGCAGGGGGGTCTACGAGCAGTACTTC. The encoded protein is CSVGRGVYEQYF.

This clonotype was counted ten times or more. V is TRBV3-1 and J is TRBJ2-3; D possibly corresponds to TRBD2 (6 bases). CDR3 length: 15 amino acids. Trimming shortened V by 1 base and J by 3 bases, and 11 bases separated the two germline ends. Per germline, CDR1 LGHDT and CDR2 YNNKEL (reference sequence). The CDR3 sequence: CASSQAGEVTDTQYF. The CDR3 coding sequence is TGTGCCAGCAGCCAAGCGGGAGAGGTTACAGATACGCAGTATTTT.

V is TRBV20-1 and J is TRBJ2-4; 8 bases match TRBD1. J was trimmed by 11 bases and V by 0 bases; bases with no gene match: 15. There are 16 residues in the CDR3. Germline V CDR1 and CDR2: DFQATT, SNEGSKA (reference sequence). Here the CDR3 reads CSARDPKQGGTNFQYF. DNA of the CDR3: TGCAGTGCTAGAGACCCTAAACAGGGGGGCACCAACTTTCAGTACTTC.

The table lists this clonotype with many counts. The V call is TRBV28, the J call TRBJ2-7; tentatively, D is TRBD1 or TRBD2 (7 bases each). Trimming stripped 5 bases from V and 6 bases from J, with 11 bases between. The V gene's germline CDR1 is MDHEN and CDR2 SYDVKM. This CDR3 is 12 amino acids long. DNA of the CDR3: TGTGCCAGCAGTGCAGGGGGGGGCGAGCAGTACTTC. This codes for CASSAGGGEQYF.

This clonotype has only a few counts. CDR3 DNA sequence: TGTGCCAGCAGTGGACTAGCGGCGGCTTCGGAGCAGTTCTTC. This gives the protein CASSGLAAASEQFF. The V and J genes are TRBV6-1 and TRBJ2-1, with TRBD2 matching 9 bases. CDR3 length equals 14 residues. After removal of 4 bases from V and 10 bases from J, the junction contained 8 bases not matched to a gene. Germline CDR1 reads MNHNS; CDR2 reads SASEGT.

This clonotype appeared a few times. The chain has TRBV7-2 and TRBJ2-4; D gene unclear. The V gene lost 3 bases and the J gene lost 2 bases, with 8 bases spanning the gap. CDR3 length equals 14 residues. Germline V gene sequence: CDR1 SGHTA, CDR2 FQGNSA. The DNA of the CDR3 is TGTGCCAGCAGCTTGACGGATTCCAAAAACATTCAGTACTTC. This codes for CASSLTDSKNIQYF.

This clonotype showed up just a few times. J is TRBJ2-5 and V is TRBV3-1; D gene ambiguous. V was trimmed by 4 bases and J by 5 bases, leaving 11 bases between them. The CDR3 has 13 amino acids. CDR1 is LGHDT and CDR2 is YNNKEL in the germline V gene (reference sequence). In nucleotides, the CDR3 is TGTGCCAGCAGCCGGGAAATGGTGGAGACCCAGTACTTC. Residues: CASSREMVETQYF.

Only a few counts were recorded for this clonotype. The gene calls are TRBV6-5 and TRBJ2-5; D unclear. V lost 0 bases and J lost 2, with 13 bases in between. CDR3 length: 16 residues. CDR1 MNHEY and CDR2 SVGAGI come from the germline V gene. Here the CDR3 DNA reads TGTGCCAGCAGTTACTCGCGGAGTACTACACAAGAGACCCAGTACTTC. Its translation: CASSYSRSTTQETQYF.

The V and J genes are TRBV4-2 and TRBJ2-1; TRBD2 aligns across 8 bases. Trimming cost V 1 base and J 3 bases; bases outside gene matches: 2. CDR3 length equals 15 residues. Germline V gene data show CDR1 as LGHNA and CDR2 as YNFKEQ. CDR3 in amino acids: CASSQAGGVYNEQFF. In nucleotides, the CDR3 is TGTGCCAGCAGCCAAGCGGGAGGGGTCTACAATGAGCAGTTCTTC.

V and J are TRBV4-3 and TRBJ1-1, with D unclear. The V end lost 1 base, the J end lost 5 bases, and 23 bases lay between the germline ends. Germline V lookup: CDR1 LGHNA, CDR2 YSLEER. This CDR3 spans 18 amino acids. The DNA for the CDR3 is TGCGCCAGCAGCCAAGGTGCCGGCGGATTCACCGGTTGGACTGAAGCTTTCTTT. Encoded protein: CASSQGAGGFTGWTEAFF.

In its sample, this clonotype was seen many times. The gene calls are TRBV4-3 and TRBJ2-5; D remains unclear. The CDR3 runs 14 residues. Germline CDR1 reads LGHNA; CDR2 reads YSLEER. Trimming took off 8 bases at V and 2 bases at J, with 15 bases between the two ends. For the CDR3, the DNA is TGCGCCAGCTCAGAAATTGGGCGGCAAGAGACCCAGTACTTC. It is translated as CASSEIGRQETQYF.

The chain combines TRBV6-2 or TRBV6-3 with TRBJ2-1; 8 nucleotides line up with TRBD1. CDR1 is MNHEY, CDR2 SVGEGT, per germline. This CDR3 is 15 amino acids long. V shed 6 bases, J shed 6 bases, and the junction held 10 bases outside the gene matches. Written as DNA, the CDR3 is TGTGCCAGCAGCCTAAGGACAGGGTTCGGCAATGAGCAGTTCTTC. Translation: CASSLRTGFGNEQFF.

This clonotype was recorded many times. This chain links TRBV27 with TRBJ1-6, with TRBD1 identical over 9 bases. The J segment lost 9 bases and the V segment lost 6 bases, leaving 12 bases of the junction unmatched. The CDR3 covers 16 residues. Per the germline V gene, CDR1 is MNHEY and CDR2 is SMNVEV (reference sequence). Written as DNA, the CDR3 is TGTGCCAGCAGCTCCCCGGGACAGGGAGTGACTTCACCCCTCCACTTT. This gives the protein CASSSPGQGVTSPLHF.

This clonotype was recorded a few times. The CDR3 sequence: CASSPPASAGELFF. CDR3 nucleotides: TGTGCCAGCAGCCCCCCCGCCAGCGCCGGGGAGCTGTTTTTT. The chain recombines TRBV7-2 with TRBJ2-2, with D uncertain. V lost 5 bases and J 6 bases, leaving 13 bases between the germline ends. The CDR3 contains 14 residues. The germline gives CDR1 SGHTA, CDR2 FQGNSA.

This chain joins TRBV12-3 or TRBV12-4 and TRBJ2-3; tentatively, D is TRBD2 (5 bases). V gave up 2 bases and J gave up 2 bases, with 11 bases separating them. The CDR3 extends over 15 amino acids. CDR3 protein: CASSLLRRTTDTQYF. The CDR3 bases are TGTGCCAGCAGTTTACTCAGGAGGACCACAGATACGCAGTATTTT.

This chain uses TRBV9 with TRBJ2-2; D gene uncertain. In germline, CDR1 is SGDLS, CDR2 YYNGEE. V lost 0 bases and J lost 1, with 4 bases in between. This CDR3 comprises 14 residues. CDR3: CASSVAGNTGELFF. The DNA of the CDR3 is TGTGCCAGCAGCGTAGCTGGGAACACCGGGGAGCTGTTTTTT.

This clonotype was observed a few times. CDR3 DNA sequence: TGTGCCAGCGTCTCCTTTTCAGGGCGCGGTTTCTTC. This gives the protein CASVSFSGRGFF. This rearrangement joins TRBV6-2 or TRBV6-3 to TRBJ2-1; D is possibly TRBD1 (5 bases). CDR3 length: 12 residues. V dropped 8 bases and J dropped 16 bases, with 21 bases sitting between them. Germline-derived CDR1 and CDR2 are MNHEY and SVGEGT.

The chain combines TRBV3-1 with TRBJ2-1, with a possible D match to TRBD2 (6 bases). From germline, CDR1 is LGHDT and CDR2 YNNKEL (reference sequence). The CDR3 consists of 16 residues. Trimming pared 4 bases from V and 1 base from J, leaving 14 bases between. CDR3 nucleotide sequence: TGTGCCAGCAGCCCCCAGACTAGTATTTCCTACAATGAGCAGTTCTTC. It yields the protein CASSPQTSISYNEQFF.

CDR3 DNA: TGTGCCAGCAGGAAGGCTAGCGGGGGCACAGATACGCAGTATTTT. Residues: CASRKASGGTDTQYF. The chain is built from TRBV28 and TRBJ2-3, with TRBD2 matching 9 bases. The CDR3 sequence is 15 residues long. Germline V lookup: CDR1 MDHEN, CDR2 SYDVKM. Trimming removed 6 bases from V and 1 base from J; junction bases left unmatched: 5.

In its sample, this clonotype was seen many times. This chain links TRBV7-2 with TRBJ2-5, with 9 bases matching TRBD2. Germline CDR1 reads SGHTA; CDR2 reads FQGNSA. The CDR3 runs 16 residues. Losses at the gene ends were 2 bases for V and 1 base for J; bases not matched to a gene: 5. The CDR3 sequence is CASSLRSGRIQETQYF. CDR3 nucleotide sequence: TGTGCCAGCAGCTTAAGGAGCGGGAGGATCCAAGAGACCCAGTACTTC.

This clonotype was recorded at least ten times. The rearrangement links TRBV6-2 or TRBV6-3 to TRBJ2-7; no firm D call. Germline assignment: CDR1 MNHEY and CDR2 SVGEGT. This CDR3 has 12 residues. Trimming pared 2 bases from V and 3 bases from J, leaving 5 bases between. Here the CDR3 reads CASSYRGYEQYF. CDR3 sequence (DNA): TGTGCCAGCAGTTACAGAGGCTACGAGCAGTACTTC.

This clonotype showed up many times. The rearrangement joins TRBV24-1 to TRBJ2-5; TRBD1 matches 7 bases. In germline, CDR1 is KGHDR, CDR2 SFDVKD. This CDR3 comprises 15 residues. The trim removed 5 bases at V and 2 bases at J, leaving 7 bases unmatched. CDR3 bases: TGTGCCACCAGTGTTAGGACAGGCACACAAGAGACCCAGTACTTC. This gives the protein CATSVRTGTQETQYF.

This clonotype has a count of ten or more. The chain has TRBV14 and TRBJ2-7; 7 bases are a match to TRBD2. V shed 4 bases and J 2 bases; nucleotides not matched to a gene: 11. Germline CDR1 SGHDN, CDR2 FVKESK. This CDR3 is 16 amino acids long. CDR3 sequence: CASSRWGGNTAYEQYF. The DNA of the CDR3 is TGTGCCAGCAGCCGGTGGGGGGGGAACACCGCCTACGAGCAGTACTTC.

The chain joins TRBV20-1 to TRBJ2-7, with TRBD1 matching 10 bases. Germline lookup yields CDR1 DFQATT and CDR2 SNEGSKA (reference sequence). The CDR3 covers 16 residues. J lost 1 base, V lost 6 bases, and 12 bases had no gene match. CDR3 in amino acids: CSARPRGQGGSYEQYF. Written as DNA, the CDR3 is TGCAGTGCCAGACCCCGAGGACAGGGGGGGTCCTACGAGCAGTACTTC.

Ten or more counts support this clonotype. V and J are TRBV6-2 or TRBV6-3 and TRBJ2-1; D gene uncertain. Trimming took 2 bases from V and 10 from J, leaving 9 bases between them. Per the germline V gene, CDR1 is MNHEY and CDR2 is SVGEGT. The CDR3 totals 12 residues. CDR3 in amino acids: CASSYAFGEQFF. CDR3 sequence (DNA): TGTGCCAGCAGTTACGCCTTTGGGGAGCAGTTCTTC.